The 13 T cell receptor beta chains presented below share a single source sample, sequenced in a study of blood T cells in healthy people across ages. The authors ran a second PCR of about 7 to 11 cycles using a sample-barcoded 5' primer and a J-beta primer mix. TCRdb redid the calling of the 5' RACE reads with MiXCR, one entry per CDR3 protein. The table records roughly 680,000 distinct CDR3 sequences, around 45% of them present only once. The sequenced material came from blood. Receptor source: a woman aged 55-70 years in good health.

The rearrangement links TRBV12-3 or TRBV12-4 to TRBJ2-5, with D perhaps TRBD1 or TRBD2 (5 bases each). The CDR3 has 12 amino acids. V was clipped by 5 bases and J by 5 bases, with 9 bases between them. The CDR3 spells CASSIEGETQYF. CDR3 coding DNA: TGTGCCAGCAGTATAGAGGGGGAGACCCAGTACTTC.

The chain uses TRBV2 and TRBJ2-1; 12 bases are shared with TRBD2. This CDR3 has 20 amino acids. After removal of 1 base from V and 6 bases from J, the junction contained 16 bases not matched to a gene. CDR1 is SNHLY and CDR2 is FYNNEI in the germline V gene. CDR3 coding DNA: TGTGCCAGCAGTGAAGGAAGTGGACTAGCGGGAACTCGAGGCCTCAATGAGCAGTTCTTC. Its protein product is CASSEGSGLAGTRGLNEQFF. Combining the CDR3 with reference TRBV2 and TRBJ2-1 gives the whole variable domain EPEVTQTPSHQVTQMGQEVILRCVPISNHLYFYWYRQILGQKVEFLVSFYNNEISEKSEIFDDQFSVERPDGSNFTLKIRSTKLEDSAMYFCASSEGSGLAGTRGLNEQFFGPGTRLTVL.

This chain connects TRBV2 to TRBJ2-1, with D perhaps given as TRBD1 or TRBD2 (5 bases each). The closer fit of TRBJ2-7 to the DNA end suggests the J call may be wrong. CDR1 is SNHLY and CDR2 is FYNNEI in the germline V gene. The CDR3 runs 17 residues. The CDR3 DNA reads TGTGCCAGCAGTGAAGCCGGACTGGGGGTAGCGTTCGACGAGCAGTACTTC. Translated, it gives CASSEAGLGVAFDEQYF.

The chain uses TRBV7-3 and TRBJ2-3, with TRBD2 matching over 12 bases. CDR3 length: 16 residues. In germline, CDR1 is SGHTA, CDR2 FQGTGA. After removal of 5 bases from V and 8 bases from J, the junction contained 11 bases not matched to a gene. CDR3 in DNA: TGTGCCAGCAGCCCCTCCCCTAGCGGGAGGGCCGGTACGCAGTATTTT. It encodes CASSPSPSGRAGTQYF.

J is TRBJ2-3 and V is TRBV12-3 or TRBV12-4, with 11 bases fitting TRBD2. The CDR3 is made up of 17 amino acids. V shed 6 bases, J shed 5 bases, and the junction held 13 bases outside the gene matches. Written as DNA, the CDR3 is TGTGCCAGCAGGGAATCACTAGCGGGAGATCTGGGAGATACGCAGTATTTT. It translates to CASRESLAGDLGDTQYF.

This clonotype was counted only a few times. V is TRBV12-5 and J is TRBJ2-1; D is uncertain. The germline gives CDR1 LGHNT, CDR2 FRNRAP. The CDR3 runs to 11 residues. V was shortened by 5 bases and J by 3 bases, with 2 bases between the two germline ends. The CDR3 sequence is CASGNYNEQFF. The DNA for the CDR3 is TGTGCTAGTGGTAACTACAATGAGCAGTTCTTC.

V is TRBV30 and J is TRBJ2-5; D is possibly TRBD1 (5 bases). Germline V gene data show CDR1 as GTSNPN and CDR2 as SVGIG (reference sequence). CDR3 size: 12 residues. V was shortened by 4 bases and J by 9 bases, with 15 bases between the two germline ends. DNA for the CDR3: TGTGCCTGGACCAACGCCGTAGGGGCCCAGTACTTC. It translates to CAWTNAVGAQYF.

This clonotype turned up a few times. The rearrangement links TRBV16 to TRBJ2-4, with 8 bases aligning to TRBD1. After removal of 2 bases from V and 11 bases from J, the junction contained 2 bases not matched to a gene. The CDR3 sequence is 12 residues long. Per germline, CDR1 KGHSY and CDR2 FQNENV. The CDR3 DNA sequence: TGTGCCAGCAGCCAAGGACAGGGTGTTCAGTACTTC. Translation gives CASSQGQGVQYF.

This clonotype was detected only a few times. The rearrangement uses TRBV6-2 or TRBV6-3 and TRBJ1-2, with 7 positions matching TRBD1. The CDR3 contains 14 residues. CDR1 is MNHEY and CDR2 is SVGEGT in the germline V gene. V lost 8 bases, J lost 3 bases, and 9 bases stayed unmatched. The CDR3 loop reads CASCSDRIDYGYTF. In DNA, the CDR3 is TGTGCCAGCTGTTCGGACAGGATAGACTATGGCTACACCTTC.

The CDR3 region is CASSPWAPKNTEAFF. The DNA for the CDR3 is TGCGCCAGCAGCCCTTGGGCACCGAAAAACACTGAAGCTTTCTTT. The J gene is TRBJ1-1, the V gene TRBV4-1, with unresolved D. This CDR3 is built from 15 residues. CDR1 is MGHRA, CDR2 YSYEKL, per germline. V gave up 4 bases and J gave up 2 bases, with 14 bases separating them.

This clonotype was observed many times. The chain uses TRBV29-1 and TRBJ1-1; D unresolved. CDR3 length: 14 residues. Germline CDR1 SQVTM, CDR2 ANQGSEA. Trimming removed 4 bases from V and 4 bases from J, with 16 bases in between. In DNA form, the CDR3 reads TGCAGCGTTGGGTCCCCTGTGCTGGGCACTGAAGCTTTCTTT. It translates to CSVGSPVLGTEAFF.

This clonotype was seen a few times. The chain recombines TRBV2 with TRBJ2-1, with a weak D call TRBD2 (5 bases). V lost 6 bases and J 9 bases, leaving 15 bases between the germline ends. CDR3 size: 13 residues. Germline assignment: CDR1 SNHLY and CDR2 FYNNEI. Here the CDR3 DNA reads TGTGCCAGCAGGAACGGAGGTACCTTTGAGCAGTTCTTC. Amino acids: CASRNGGTFEQFF.

In its sample, this clonotype was seen many times. The chain uses TRBV20-1 and TRBJ2-7; TRBD2 might be the D (5 bases). CDR3 length: 13 residues. V dropped 7 bases and J dropped 0 bases, with 13 bases sitting between them. Germline V gives CDR1 DFQATT, CDR2 SNEGSKA (reference sequence). The CDR3 DNA reads as TGCAGTGGCATTGATGGGAGCTCCTACGAGCAGTACTTC. This sequence encodes CSGIDGSSYEQYF.